These T cell receptor beta chains were read from a single sample in a study of T cells in Graves' hyperthyroidism and ophthalmopathy. Each CDR3 protein gets one entry after TCRdb re-called the multiplex PCR reads with MiXCR. Of 750,000 to 900,000 distinct CDR3 sequences in the sample, 38% were seen once. Sequences were obtained from blood. The receptors shown here come from a man between 18 and 35 years old with Graves' hyperthyroidism. The conserved cysteine and the conserved F or W are not part of the CDR3 here. Fields, in order: J gene, V gene, CDR3 protein.

J gene: TRBJ1-2; V gene: TRBV7-9; CDR3 protein: ASSSGLGDYGYT
J gene: TRBJ2-2; V gene: TRBV10-2; CDR3 protein: ASSTSGGSTGELF
J gene: TRBJ1-2; V gene: TRBV9; CDR3 protein: ASSVEGSDYGYT
J gene: TRBJ1-5; V gene: TRBV20-1; CDR3 protein: SARGEGDQPQH
J gene: TRBJ1-2; V gene: TRBV2; CDR3 protein: ASFPGALYGYT
J gene: TRBJ1-2; V gene: TRBV7-2; CDR3 protein: ASSYLTVYGYT
J gene: TRBJ2-2; V gene: TRBV25-1; CDR3 protein: ASFGGANTGELF
J gene: TRBJ2-7; V gene: TRBV11-1; CDR3 protein: ASSLLGARGDEQY
J gene: TRBJ2-5; V gene: TRBV10-3; CDR3 protein: AISAGFQETQY
J gene: TRBJ2-5; V gene: TRBV9; CDR3 protein: ASSGTSWETQY
J gene: TRBJ2-7; V gene: TRBV2; CDR3 protein: ASSVTTYEQY
J gene: TRBJ2-7; V gene: TRBV7-2; CDR3 protein: ASSPLGKLTYEQY
J gene: TRBJ2-7; V gene: TRBV5-1; CDR3 protein: ASSSGERTGRRQY
J gene: TRBJ2-5; V gene: TRBV5-6; CDR3 protein: ASSKGWLAGGHEETQY
J gene: TRBJ2-7; V gene: TRBV5-1; CDR3 protein: ASRPGQVAYEQY
J gene: TRBJ2-7; V gene: TRBV28; CDR3 protein: ASSLWGLAGGHEQY
J gene: TRBJ1-5; V gene: TRBV2; CDR3 protein: ASSVRVSNQPQH
J gene: TRBJ1-2; V gene: TRBV7-8; CDR3 protein: ASSLAGHPKGGYT
J gene: TRBJ1-3; V gene: TRBV10-3; CDR3 protein: AISGGRQDDYSGNTIY